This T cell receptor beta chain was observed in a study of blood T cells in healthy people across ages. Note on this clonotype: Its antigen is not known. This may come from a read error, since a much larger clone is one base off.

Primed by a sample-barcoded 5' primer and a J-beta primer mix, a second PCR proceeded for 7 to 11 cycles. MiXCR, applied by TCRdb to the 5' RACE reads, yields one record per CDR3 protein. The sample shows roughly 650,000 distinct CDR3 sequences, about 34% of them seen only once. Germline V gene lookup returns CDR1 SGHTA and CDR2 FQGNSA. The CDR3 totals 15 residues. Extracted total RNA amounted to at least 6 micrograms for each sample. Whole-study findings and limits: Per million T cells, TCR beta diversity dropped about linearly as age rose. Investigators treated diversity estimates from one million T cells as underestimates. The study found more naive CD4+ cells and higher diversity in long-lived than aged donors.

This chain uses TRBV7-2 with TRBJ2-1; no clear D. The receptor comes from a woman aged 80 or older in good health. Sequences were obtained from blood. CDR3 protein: CASSLGDNFYNGQFF. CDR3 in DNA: TGTGCCAGCAGCTTAGGGGATAACTTTTACAATGGGCAGTTCTTC.